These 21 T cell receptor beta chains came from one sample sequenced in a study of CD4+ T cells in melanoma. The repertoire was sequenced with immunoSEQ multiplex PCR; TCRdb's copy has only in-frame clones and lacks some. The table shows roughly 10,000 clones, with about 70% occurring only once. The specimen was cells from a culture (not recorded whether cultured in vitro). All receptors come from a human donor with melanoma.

The CDR3 sequence: CASSSDNRAGYTF. In nucleotides, the CDR3 is TGCGCCAGCAGCTCCGATAACAGGGCTGGCTACACCTTC. The chain uses TRBV5-1 and TRBJ1-2, with D perhaps TRBD1 (6 bases). V was pared by 3 bases and J by 7 bases, with 13 bases between. In germline, CDR1 is SGHRS, CDR2 YFSETQ. The CDR3 has 13 amino acids.

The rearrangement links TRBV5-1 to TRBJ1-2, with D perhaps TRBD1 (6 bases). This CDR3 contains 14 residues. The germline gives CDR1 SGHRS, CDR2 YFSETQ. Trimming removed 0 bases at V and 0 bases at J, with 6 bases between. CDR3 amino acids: CASSLGTANYGYTF. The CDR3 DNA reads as TGCGCCAGCAGCTTGGGGACAGCTAACTATGGCTACACCTTC.

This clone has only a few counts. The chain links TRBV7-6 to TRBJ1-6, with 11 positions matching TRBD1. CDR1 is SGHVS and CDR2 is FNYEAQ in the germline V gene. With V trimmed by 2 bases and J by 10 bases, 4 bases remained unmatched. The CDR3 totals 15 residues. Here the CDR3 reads CASSLKGQGDSPLHF. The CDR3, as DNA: TGTGCCAGCAGCTTAAAGGGACAGGGGGACTCACCCCTCCACTTT.

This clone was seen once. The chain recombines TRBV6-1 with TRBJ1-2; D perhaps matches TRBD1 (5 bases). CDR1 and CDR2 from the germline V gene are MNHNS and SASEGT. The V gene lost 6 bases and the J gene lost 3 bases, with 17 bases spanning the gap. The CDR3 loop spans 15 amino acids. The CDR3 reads CASSKGVGADYGYTF. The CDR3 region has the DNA TGTGCCAGCAGCAAAGGGGTAGGGGCCGACTATGGCTACACCTTC.

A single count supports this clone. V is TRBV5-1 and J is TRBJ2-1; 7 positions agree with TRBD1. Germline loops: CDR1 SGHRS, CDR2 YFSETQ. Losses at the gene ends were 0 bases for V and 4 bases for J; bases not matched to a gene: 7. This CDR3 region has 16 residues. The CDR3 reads CASSLEGTDRYNEQFF. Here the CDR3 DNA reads TGCGCCAGCAGCTTGGAAGGGACAGATAGATACAATGAGCAGTTCTTC.

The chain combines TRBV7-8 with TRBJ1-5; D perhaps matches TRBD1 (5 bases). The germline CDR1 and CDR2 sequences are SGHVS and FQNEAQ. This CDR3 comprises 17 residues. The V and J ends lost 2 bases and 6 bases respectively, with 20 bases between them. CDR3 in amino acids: CASSLRRVAGRVQPQHF. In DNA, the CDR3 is TGTGCCAGCAGCTTACGCCGGGTGGCAGGGAGGGTTCAGCCCCAGCATTTT.

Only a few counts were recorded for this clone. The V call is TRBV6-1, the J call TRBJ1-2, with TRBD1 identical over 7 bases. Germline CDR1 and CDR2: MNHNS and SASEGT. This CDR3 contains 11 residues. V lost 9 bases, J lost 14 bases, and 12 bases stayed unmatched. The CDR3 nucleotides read TGTGCCAGTGGACAGGCGTCGGCAGGAACCTTC. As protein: CASGQASAGTF.

The CDR3 region has the DNA TGTGCCAGCAGCTTGGGGAGGCTGCACTCTGGAAACACCATATATTTT. Its translation: CASSLGRLHSGNTIYF. The chain recombines TRBV5-6 with TRBJ1-3; D gene uncertain. V lost 0 bases to trimming and J lost 0 bases, with 10 bases between them. The CDR3 runs to 16 residues. Germline CDR1 is SGHDT and CDR2 is YYEEEE.

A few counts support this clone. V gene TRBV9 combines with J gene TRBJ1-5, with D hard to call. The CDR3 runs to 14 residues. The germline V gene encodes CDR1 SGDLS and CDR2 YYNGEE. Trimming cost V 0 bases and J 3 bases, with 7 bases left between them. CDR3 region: CASSVAGDNQPQHF. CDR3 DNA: TGTGCCAGCAGCGTAGCCGGGGACAATCAGCCCCAGCATTTT.

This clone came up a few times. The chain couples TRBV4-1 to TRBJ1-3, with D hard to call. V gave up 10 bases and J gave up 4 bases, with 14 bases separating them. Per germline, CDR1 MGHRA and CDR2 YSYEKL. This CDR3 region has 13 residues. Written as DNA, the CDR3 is TGCGCCACACGGGGTATTGGAGGAAACACCATATATTTT. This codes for CATRGIGGNTIYF.

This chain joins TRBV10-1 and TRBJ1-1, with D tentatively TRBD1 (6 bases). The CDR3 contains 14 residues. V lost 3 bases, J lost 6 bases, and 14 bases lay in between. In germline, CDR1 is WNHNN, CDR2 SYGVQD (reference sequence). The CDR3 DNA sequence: TGCGCCAGCAGTGATGGGGGGGCGATGGCTGAAGCTTTCTTT. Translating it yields CASSDGGAMAEAFF.

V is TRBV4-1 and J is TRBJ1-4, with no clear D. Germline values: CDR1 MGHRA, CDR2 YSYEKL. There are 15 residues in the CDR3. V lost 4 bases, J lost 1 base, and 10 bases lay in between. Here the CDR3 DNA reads TGCGCCAGCAGCCGCCTCAGATTAACTAATGAAAAACTGTTTTTT. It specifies CASSRLRLTNEKLFF.

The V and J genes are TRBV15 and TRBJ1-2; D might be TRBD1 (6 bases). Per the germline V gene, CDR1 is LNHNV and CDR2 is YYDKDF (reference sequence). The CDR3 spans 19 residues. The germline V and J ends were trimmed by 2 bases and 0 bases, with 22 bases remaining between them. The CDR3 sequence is CATSRWGRGISPANYGYTF. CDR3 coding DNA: TGTGCCACCAGCAGATGGGGCAGGGGTATAAGTCCGGCTAACTATGGCTACACCTTC.

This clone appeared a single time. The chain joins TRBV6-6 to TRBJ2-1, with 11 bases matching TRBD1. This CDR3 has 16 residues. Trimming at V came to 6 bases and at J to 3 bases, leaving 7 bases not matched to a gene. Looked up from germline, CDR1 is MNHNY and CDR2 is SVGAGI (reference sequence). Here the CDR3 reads CASRPPGQGDYNEQFF. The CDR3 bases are TGTGCCAGCAGACCACCGGGACAGGGGGACTACAATGAGCAGTTCTTC.

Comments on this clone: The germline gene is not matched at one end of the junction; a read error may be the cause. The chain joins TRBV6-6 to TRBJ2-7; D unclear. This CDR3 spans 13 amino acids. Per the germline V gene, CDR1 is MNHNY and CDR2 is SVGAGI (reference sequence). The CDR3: CAISANGMGEQYF. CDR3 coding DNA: TGTGCCATCAGTGCGAACGGAATGGGCGAGCAGTACTTC.

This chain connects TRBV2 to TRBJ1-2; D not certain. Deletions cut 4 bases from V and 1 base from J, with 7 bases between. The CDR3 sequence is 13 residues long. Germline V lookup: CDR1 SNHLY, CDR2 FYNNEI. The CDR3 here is CASSASYNYGYTF. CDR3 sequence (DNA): TGTGCCAGCAGTGCTTCTTATAACTATGGCTACACCTTC.

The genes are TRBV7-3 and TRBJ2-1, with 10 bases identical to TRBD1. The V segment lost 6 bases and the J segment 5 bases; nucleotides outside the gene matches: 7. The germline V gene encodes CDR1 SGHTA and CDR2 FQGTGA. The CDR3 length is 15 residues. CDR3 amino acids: CASRAGQGKNNEQFF. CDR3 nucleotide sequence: TGTGCCAGCAGAGCGGGACAGGGGAAGAACAATGAGCAGTTCTTC.

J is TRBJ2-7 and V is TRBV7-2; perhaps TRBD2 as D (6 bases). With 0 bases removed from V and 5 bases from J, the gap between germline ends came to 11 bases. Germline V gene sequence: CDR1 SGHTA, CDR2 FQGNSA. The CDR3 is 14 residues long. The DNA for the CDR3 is TGTGCCAGCAGCTTAGCGCTGGCGGGGAACGAGCAGTACTTC. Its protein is CASSLALAGNEQYF.

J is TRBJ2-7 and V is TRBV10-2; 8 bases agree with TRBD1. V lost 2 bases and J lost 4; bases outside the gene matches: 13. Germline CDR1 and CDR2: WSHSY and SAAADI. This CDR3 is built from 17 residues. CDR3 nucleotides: TGCGCCAGCAGTGAGGTTTTTCGGACAGGGACAGCATACGAGCAGTACTTC. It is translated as CASSEVFRTGTAYEQYF.

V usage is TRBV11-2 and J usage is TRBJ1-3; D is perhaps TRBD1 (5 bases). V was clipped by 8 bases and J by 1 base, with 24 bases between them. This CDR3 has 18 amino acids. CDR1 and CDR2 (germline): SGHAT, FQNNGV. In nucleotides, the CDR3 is TGTGCCAGCGTGGATCGGAGCCGGGGGGTTGGATCTGGAAACACCATATATTTT. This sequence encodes CASVDRSRGVGSGNTIYF.

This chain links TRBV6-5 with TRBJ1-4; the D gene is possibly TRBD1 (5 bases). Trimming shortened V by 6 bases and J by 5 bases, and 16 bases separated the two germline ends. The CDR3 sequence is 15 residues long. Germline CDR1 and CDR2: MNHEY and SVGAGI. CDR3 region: CASRALQRGNEKLFF. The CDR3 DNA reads TGTGCCAGCAGGGCTCTACAGCGGGGGAATGAAAAACTGTTTTTT.